This TCR beta chain was recovered during a study of blood T cell repertoires in COVID-19. Study background: Samples taken during acute and convalescent COVID-19 were collected in the United States, Italy and Spain. T cells, B-cell-depleted T cells, or PBMCs supplied cDNA or gDNA.

Per the original methods: Estimation of nucleated cell counts relied on the amplification of reference gene primers. Clones were sequenced by immunoSEQ multiplex PCR, and TCRdb holds only the in-frame ones, with some missing. The D gene and trimming were derived from the DNA, and the V and J assignments and clone size from that table. The repertoire holds over 200,000 clones, with about 86% as singletons. The source is a man between 45 and 60 years old with active or convalescent COVID-19. The sequenced material came from peripheral blood.

The CDR3 region is CASSPQRGGDRGTGELFF. For the CDR3, the DNA is TGTGCCAGCAGCCCCCAGCGGGGGGGCGATCGGGGCACCGGGGAGCTGTTTTTT. V gene TRBV7-2 combines with J gene TRBJ2-2; 10 bases fit TRBD2. Germline V lookup: CDR1 SGHTA, CDR2 FQGNSA. The CDR3 extends over 18 amino acids. Trimming at V came to 5 bases and at J to 4 bases, leaving 13 bases not matched to a gene.